The rows below give T cell receptor beta chains drawn from one sample of a study of response to subunit inactivated influenza vaccine. TCRdb used MiXCR to reprocess the RT-PCR reads, holding one entry per CDR3 protein. The sample gives hundreds of thousands of distinct CDR3 sequences, roughly 23% of which show up once; approximately 2% is in the top ten. Sequenced here: CD4+ T cells sorted from PBMCs, sampled around 5 days after vaccination. These receptors were collected from a man between 45 and 60 years old who received an inactivated influenza vaccine. Both conserved end residues are part of each CDR3. D genes are given only for firm matches. Size tells how often a clone was seen (once, few, many) or the class of an expanded clone, and some rows leave it out.

abundance: once
v_gene: TRBV10-3
d_gene: NA
j_gene: TRBJ1-1
CDR3nt: TGTGCCATCAGTGAGTCGAGCAGCCCCACTGAAGCTTTCTTT
CDR3aa: CAISESSSPTEAFF

abundance: NA
v_gene: TRBV6-1
d_gene: NA
j_gene: TRBJ2-1
CDR3nt: TGTGCTAGCAGTGCGGCATCCTACAATGAGCAGTTCTTC
CDR3aa: CASSAASYNEQFF

abundance: once
v_gene: TRBV20-1
d_gene: TRBD2
j_gene: TRBJ2-3
CDR3nt: TGCAGTGCTAGCGCTACTAGCGGAGTAGATACGCAGTATTTT
CDR3aa: CSASATSGVDTQYF

abundance: NA
v_gene: TRBV6-6
d_gene: NA
j_gene: TRBJ2-3
CDR3nt: TGTGCCAGCAGTCGTCAGAGCAGTGCCACAGATACGCAGTATTTT
CDR3aa: CASSRQSSATDTQYF

abundance: few
v_gene: TRBV11-2
d_gene: TRBD2
j_gene: TRBJ2-3
CDR3nt: TGTGCCAGCAGCTTAGATTCCTTCCTAGCGGGAGGCCAAAAGACAGATACGCAGTATTTT
CDR3aa: CASSLDSFLAGGQKTDTQYF

abundance: few
v_gene: TRBV20-1
d_gene: TRBD1
j_gene: TRBJ2-7
CDR3nt: TGCAGTGCCCAGGGCGACAGGGGTTTCTACGAGCAGTACTTC
CDR3aa: CSAQGDRGFYEQYF

abundance: few
v_gene: TRBV20-1
d_gene: NA
j_gene: TRBJ1-6
CDR3nt: TGCAGTGCCGAGGGCGGGGAAAATAATTCACCCCTCCACTTT
CDR3aa: CSAEGGENNSPLHF

abundance: NA
v_gene: TRBV6-2/TRBV6-3
d_gene: NA
j_gene: TRBJ2-7
CDR3nt: TGTGCCAGCAGTTACGGGACTCACTCCTACGAGCAGTACTTC
CDR3aa: CASSYGTHSYEQYF

abundance: NA
v_gene: TRBV19
d_gene: TRBD2
j_gene: TRBJ2-7
CDR3nt: TGTGCCAGTAGTAGGTCTACGGGAGGAGGCTACGAGCAGTACTTC
CDR3aa: CASSRSTGGGYEQYF

abundance: NA
v_gene: TRBV20-1
d_gene: NA
j_gene: TRBJ2-3
CDR3nt: TGCAGTGCCACTTGGACAGGCACAGATACGCAGTATTTT
CDR3aa: CSATWTGTDTQYF

abundance: NA
v_gene: TRBV24-1
d_gene: NA
j_gene: TRBJ1-4
CDR3nt: TGTGCCACCAGTGATTCTGGGGCGCGAGAAAAACTGTTTTTT
CDR3aa: CATSDSGAREKLFF

abundance: NA
v_gene: TRBV5-8
d_gene: TRBD2
j_gene: TRBJ2-2
CDR3nt: TGTGCCAGCAGCTTGAGCGGGGGCCGCAACACCGGGGAGCTGTTTTTT
CDR3aa: CASSLSGGRNTGELFF

abundance: NA
v_gene: TRBV18
d_gene: NA
j_gene: TRBJ2-3
CDR3nt: TGTGCCAGCTCACCACCGTTTCGGCTGAGCACAGATACGCAGTATTTT
CDR3aa: CASSPPFRLSTDTQYF

abundance: few
v_gene: TRBV2
d_gene: NA
j_gene: TRBJ1-6
CDR3nt: TGTGCCAGCAGTGAACAGGGGTATTCACCCCTCCACTTT
CDR3aa: CASSEQGYSPLHF

abundance: many
v_gene: TRBV18
d_gene: NA
j_gene: TRBJ1-1
CDR3nt: TGTGCCAGCTCTCCAGGGAACACTGAAGCTTTCTTT
CDR3aa: CASSPGNTEAFF

abundance: NA
v_gene: TRBV5-1
d_gene: NA
j_gene: TRBJ2-5
CDR3nt: TGCGCCAGCAGCTTAGGGGATTTGGTAGAGACCCAGTACTTC
CDR3aa: CASSLGDLVETQYF

abundance: NA
v_gene: TRBV5-4
d_gene: TRBD1
j_gene: TRBJ2-1
CDR3nt: TGTGCCAGCACCCCGGGACAGGGTATCGACAATGAGCAGTTCTTC
CDR3aa: CASTPGQGIDNEQFF

abundance: once
v_gene: TRBV6-4
d_gene: TRBD1
j_gene: TRBJ2-5
CDR3nt: TGTGCCAGCAACGGAACAGGGGGCTTCCAAGAGACCCAGTACTTC
CDR3aa: CASNGTGGFQETQYF

abundance: NA
v_gene: TRBV28
d_gene: TRBD1
j_gene: TRBJ2-7
CDR3nt: TGTGCCAGCAGGTCCGGGACAGCACTCTACGAGCAGTACTTC
CDR3aa: CASRSGTALYEQYF

abundance: few
v_gene: TRBV7-2
d_gene: NA
j_gene: TRBJ2-1
CDR3nt: TGTGCCAGCAGCTACCCCGTAGCCCGCAATGAGCAGTTCTTC
CDR3aa: CASSYPVARNEQFF

abundance: NA
v_gene: TRBV5-6
d_gene: NA
j_gene: TRBJ2-7
CDR3nt: TGTGCCAGCAGCTTGGGGACCGGGACACACTACGAGCAGTACTTC
CDR3aa: CASSLGTGTHYEQYF

abundance: few
v_gene: TRBV10-3
d_gene: NA
j_gene: TRBJ2-3
CDR3nt: TGTGCCACTAGACAGCTCACAGATACGCAGTATTTT
CDR3aa: CATRQLTDTQYF

abundance: NA
v_gene: TRBV20-1
d_gene: TRBD1
j_gene: TRBJ2-5
CDR3nt: TGCAGTGTCCTGGCTCGGACAGGGGCCGAGACCCAGTACTTC
CDR3aa: CSVLARTGAETQYF

abundance: few
v_gene: TRBV20-1
d_gene: TRBD2
j_gene: TRBJ2-7
CDR3nt: TGCAGTGCTCCCCCCTTTCCAGGACTAGCGGCCTACGAGCAGTACTTC
CDR3aa: CSAPPFPGLAAYEQYF

abundance: once
v_gene: TRBV24-1
d_gene: NA
j_gene: TRBJ1-6
CDR3nt: TGTGCCACCAGTGGGGGCAGGGATGAGTCACCCCTCCACTTT
CDR3aa: CATSGGRDESPLHF

abundance: NA
v_gene: TRBV5-6
d_gene: NA
j_gene: TRBJ2-1
CDR3nt: TGTGCCAGCAGCTTGTTATCTCGAAACAATGAGCAGTTCTTC
CDR3aa: CASSLLSRNNEQFF

abundance: NA
v_gene: TRBV7-6
d_gene: NA
j_gene: TRBJ2-7
CDR3nt: TGTGCCAGCAGCTTAGATGGCAGGGGAAAATACGAGCAGTACTTC
CDR3aa: CASSLDGRGKYEQYF

abundance: few
v_gene: TRBV21-1
d_gene: NA
j_gene: TRBJ2-3
CDR3nt: TGTGCCAGCAGCCCCCCAGGTCTCAGCACAGATACGCAGTATTTT
CDR3aa: CASSPPGLSTDTQYF

abundance: NA
v_gene: TRBV7-6
d_gene: NA
j_gene: TRBJ2-2
CDR3nt: TGTGCCAGCAGCAAAGGGAATTTTCCCAACACCGGGGAGCTGTTTTTT
CDR3aa: CASSKGNFPNTGELFF

abundance: NA
v_gene: TRBV12-3/TRBV12-4
d_gene: NA
j_gene: TRBJ2-1
CDR3nt: TGTGCCAGCAGTCCCGACTTGGTTTTCGGGCAGTTCTTC
CDR3aa: CASSPDLVFGQFF

abundance: NA
v_gene: TRBV5-5
d_gene: TRBD1
j_gene: TRBJ1-5
CDR3nt: TGTGCCAGCAGGGCTACAGGGGCCAATCAGCCCCAGCATTTT
CDR3aa: CASRATGANQPQHF

abundance: NA
v_gene: TRBV7-3
d_gene: NA
j_gene: TRBJ2-1
CDR3nt: TGTGCCAGCAGCTTAACCGGCCCGGGTGAGCAGTTCTTC
CDR3aa: CASSLTGPGEQFF

abundance: NA
v_gene: TRBV7-8
d_gene: NA
j_gene: TRBJ2-3
CDR3nt: TGTGCCAGCAGCTTAGTGCGGGTCCTCACAGATACGCAGTATTTT
CDR3aa: CASSLVRVLTDTQYF

abundance: NA
v_gene: TRBV5-1
d_gene: NA
j_gene: TRBJ1-2
CDR3nt: TGCGCCAGCAGCTTGGAGTGGAACTATGGCTACACCTTC
CDR3aa: CASSLEWNYGYTF

abundance: NA
v_gene: TRBV5-1
d_gene: TRBD1
j_gene: TRBJ2-7
CDR3nt: TGCGCCAGCAGCTCTACAGGGGGCGACGAGCAGTACTTC
CDR3aa: CASSSTGGDEQYF